The clone carrying this TCR beta chain was counted between two and nine times. V dropped 5 bases and J dropped 2 bases, with 12 bases sitting between them. Germline CDR1 reads SGHAT; CDR2 reads FQNNGV. CDR3 length equals 15 residues. The sample belongs to a study of T cells after yellow fever vaccination. Study-wide background: Any fraction with a low cell number was prepared using SMART-Seq v4 Ultra Low Input.

Production of TCR cDNA was by 5'RACE template switching, which also added a universal primer site and UMIs. From the 5' RACE reads, TCRdb called clonotypes with MiXCR, one entry per CDR3 protein. The sample lists about 96,000 distinct CDR3 sequences, approximately 8.4% seen once, with 16% in the top ten. Here the sequenced sample was CD8+ T cells not binding an NS4B(214-222) dextramer, sorted from PBMCs, taken about 2 weeks after the first yellow fever vaccination. The chain recombines TRBV11-2 with TRBJ1-4; no clear D gene. This sequence originates from a man younger than 35 who received the YFV17D yellow fever vaccine. Here the CDR3 DNA reads TGTGCCAGCAGCCCCTATACCCGGACTAATGAAAAACTGTTTTTT. It specifies CASSPYTRTNEKLFF.